This T cell receptor (beta chain) was observed in a study of T cells in Graves' hyperthyroidism and ophthalmopathy. Study at large: Specimen type is peripheral blood, collected at initial diagnosis prior to any treatment. Study-wide findings and caveats: Ophthalmopathy cases were set apart from stable hyperthyroidism by a 13 V-J model. Ophthalmopathy, which appeared later, was predicted by the model a median 6.5 months before onset.

Turning to this clonotype: What it recognizes is unknown. A much larger clone differs by one base, so this may be a read error.

RNA transcripts served as the template for amplifying TCR beta CDR3 regions. The HTBI primer set served for first-round RT-PCR of the TCR CDR3. Each CDR3 protein is one row after TCRdb ran MiXCR on the multiplex PCR reads. The sample holds some 700,000 distinct CDR3 sequences, approximately 15% seen once. This clonotype was obtained from a man over 45 with Graves' hyperthyroidism. The sample was blood.

The CDR3 DNA reads TGTTCCAGCAGCTTCCGAGGAGGAGCGGGTAGCAACGAGCAGTACTTC. It is translated as CSSSFRGGAGSNEQYF. This chain connects TRBV7-2 to TRBJ2-7; D possibly corresponds to TRBD2 (6 bases). There are 16 residues in the CDR3. CDR1 and CDR2 from the germline V gene are SGHTA and FQGNSA.